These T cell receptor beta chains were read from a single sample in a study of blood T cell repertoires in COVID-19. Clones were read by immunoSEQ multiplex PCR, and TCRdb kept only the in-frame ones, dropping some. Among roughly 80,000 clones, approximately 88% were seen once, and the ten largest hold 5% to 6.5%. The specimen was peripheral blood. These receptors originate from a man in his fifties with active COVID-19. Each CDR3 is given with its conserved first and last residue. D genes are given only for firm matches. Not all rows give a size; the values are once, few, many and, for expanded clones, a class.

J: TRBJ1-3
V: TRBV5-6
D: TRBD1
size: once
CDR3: CASSLLGQRSSGNTIYF
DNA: TGTGCCAGCAGCTTATTGGGACAGAGATCTTCTGGAAACACCATATATTTT

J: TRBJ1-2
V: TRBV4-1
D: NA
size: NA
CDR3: CASSPWTADGYTF
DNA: TGCGCCAGCAGCCCTTGGACAGCGGATGGCTACACCTTC

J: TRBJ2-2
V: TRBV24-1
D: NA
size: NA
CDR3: CATSEGGLTGELFF
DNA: TGTGCCACCAGTGAGGGGGGACTTACCGGGGAGCTGTTTTTT

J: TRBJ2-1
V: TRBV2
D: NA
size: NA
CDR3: CASRGTSPKLNEQFF
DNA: TGTGCCAGCAGGGGGACATCCCCTAAGCTAAATGAGCAGTTCTTC

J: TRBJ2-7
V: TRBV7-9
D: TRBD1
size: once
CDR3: CASSLAVTGESYF
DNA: TGTGCCAGCAGCTTAGCGGTCACAGGGGAATCGTACTTC

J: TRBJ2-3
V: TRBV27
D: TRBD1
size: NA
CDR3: CASSHPGGLSTDTQYF
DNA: TGTGCCAGCAGCCACCCAGGGGGCCTTAGCACAGATACGCAGTATTTT

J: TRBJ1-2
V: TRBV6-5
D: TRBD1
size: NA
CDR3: CASRTGTAYGYTF
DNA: TGTGCCAGCAGAACTGGGACAGCCTATGGCTACACCTTC

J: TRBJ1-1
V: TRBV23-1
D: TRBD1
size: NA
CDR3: CATLGRGRAPTEAFF
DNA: TGCGCCACTTTAGGAAGGGGGCGGGCCCCCACTGAAGCTTTCTTT

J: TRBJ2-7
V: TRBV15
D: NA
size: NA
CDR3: CATSEGFLYEQYF
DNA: TGTGCCACCTCGGAGGGCTTCCTCTACGAGCAGTACTTC

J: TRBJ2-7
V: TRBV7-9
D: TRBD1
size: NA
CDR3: CASSPILDRDEQYF
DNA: TGTGCCAGCAGCCCCATATTGGACAGGGACGAGCAGTACTTC

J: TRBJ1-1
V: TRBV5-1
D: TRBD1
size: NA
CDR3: CASSLTGGNTEAFF
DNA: TGCGCCAGCAGCTTAACAGGGGGAAACACTGAAGCTTTCTTT

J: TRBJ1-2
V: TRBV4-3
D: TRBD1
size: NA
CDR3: CASSQYTGTGGSGYTF
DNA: TGCGCCAGCAGCCAATATACCGGGACAGGGGGTAGTGGCTACACCTTC

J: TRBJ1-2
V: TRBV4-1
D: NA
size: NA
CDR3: CASSQVPGGYTF
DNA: TGCGCCAGCAGCCAAGTTCCGGGGGGCTACACCTTC

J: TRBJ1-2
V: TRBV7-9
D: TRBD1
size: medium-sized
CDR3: CASSPRTGVGTNYGYTF
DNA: TGTGCCAGCAGCCCTAGGACAGGGGTTGGGACTAACTATGGCTACACCTTC

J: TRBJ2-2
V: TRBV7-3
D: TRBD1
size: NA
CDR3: CASSLTGGSAGELFF
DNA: TGTGCCAGCAGCTTAACAGGGGGCTCCGCCGGGGAGCTGTTTTTT

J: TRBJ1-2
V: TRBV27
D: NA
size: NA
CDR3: CASSSPGIGLAGYTF
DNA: TGTGCCAGCAGTTCCCCGGGGATAGGGCTTGCTGGCTACACCTTC

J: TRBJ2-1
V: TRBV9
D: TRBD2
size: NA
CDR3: CASSVDSGSSYNEQFF
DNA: TGTGCCAGCAGCGTAGACAGCGGGAGTTCCTACAATGAGCAGTTCTTC

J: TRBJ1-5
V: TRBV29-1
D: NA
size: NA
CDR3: CSVRSTGGPQHF
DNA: TGCAGCGTTAGGTCAACCGGGGGGCCCCAGCATTTT

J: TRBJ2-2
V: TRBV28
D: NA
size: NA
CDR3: CASNGRRVGTGELFF
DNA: TGTGCCAGCAATGGTCGGAGGGTGGGCACCGGGGAGCTGTTTTTT

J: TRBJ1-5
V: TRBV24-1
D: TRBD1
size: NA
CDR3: CATSDPGQGLQPQHF
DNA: TGTGCCACCAGTGACCCGGGACAGGGATTGCAGCCCCAGCATTTT

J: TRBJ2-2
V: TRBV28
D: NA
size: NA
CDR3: CASTQGGQGGTGELFF
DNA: TGTGCCAGCACCCAAGGCGGACAAGGGGGCACCGGGGAGCTGTTTTTT

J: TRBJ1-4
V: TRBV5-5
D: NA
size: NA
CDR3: CASSLGSGEKLFF
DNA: TGTGCCAGCAGCTTGGGGTCGGGGGAAAAACTGTTTTTT

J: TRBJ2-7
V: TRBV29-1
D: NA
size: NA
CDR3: CSVRQGSYEQYF
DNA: TGCAGCGTCCGTCAGGGGTCCTACGAGCAGTACTTC

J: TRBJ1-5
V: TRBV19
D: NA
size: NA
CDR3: CASSPSGRGVNQPQHF
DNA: TGTGCCAGTAGCCCTTCCGGGAGAGGAGTCAATCAGCCCCAGCATTTT

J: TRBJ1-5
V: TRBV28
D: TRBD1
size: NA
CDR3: CASSFAGQGANQPQHF
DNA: TGTGCCAGCAGTTTCGCTGGACAGGGGGCAAATCAGCCCCAGCATTTT

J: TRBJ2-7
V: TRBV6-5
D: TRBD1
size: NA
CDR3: CASSPGTGGGEQYF
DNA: TGTGCCAGCAGTCCCGGGACAGGGGGCGGCGAGCAGTACTTC

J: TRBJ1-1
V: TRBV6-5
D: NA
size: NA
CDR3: CASSYPNQLGSTEAFF
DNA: TGTGCCAGCAGTTACCCTAATCAGTTGGGGAGCACTGAAGCTTTCTTT

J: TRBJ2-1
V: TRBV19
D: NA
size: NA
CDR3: CASSIVGRVNEQFF
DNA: TGTGCCAGTAGTATAGTTGGGCGGGTAAATGAGCAGTTCTTC

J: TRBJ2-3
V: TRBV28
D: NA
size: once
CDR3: CASSPPGVVRDTQYF
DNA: TGTGCCAGCAGCCCCCCGGGGGTCGTTAGAGATACGCAGTATTTT

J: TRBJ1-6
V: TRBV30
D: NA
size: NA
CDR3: CAWSSGVNGSPLHF
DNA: TGTGCCTGGAGTTCAGGGGTAAATGGATCACCCCTCCACTTT

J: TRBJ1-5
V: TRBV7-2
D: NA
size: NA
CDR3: CASSVINNQPQHF
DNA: TGTGCCAGCAGCGTAATTAACAATCAGCCCCAGCATTTT

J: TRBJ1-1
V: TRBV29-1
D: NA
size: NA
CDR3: CSVTTGFITEAFF
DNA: TGCAGCGTTACCACAGGGTTTATCACTGAAGCTTTCTTT

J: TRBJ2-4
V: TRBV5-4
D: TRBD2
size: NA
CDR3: CASSLELAAAKNIQYF
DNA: TGTGCCAGCAGCTTGGAACTAGCGGCAGCCAAAAACATTCAGTACTTC

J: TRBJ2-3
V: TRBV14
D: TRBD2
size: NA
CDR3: CASSQDRAGGRADTQYF
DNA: TGTGCCAGCAGCCAAGATCGAGCGGGAGGGAGGGCAGATACGCAGTATTTT

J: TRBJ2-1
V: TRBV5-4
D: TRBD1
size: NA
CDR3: CASSQGAGRSYNEQFF
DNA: TGTGCCAGCAGCCAGGGGGCGGGAAGGTCCTACAATGAGCAGTTCTTC

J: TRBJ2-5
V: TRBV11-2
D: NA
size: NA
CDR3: CASSLNLQETQYF
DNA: TGTGCCAGCAGCTTAAACTTACAAGAGACCCAGTACTTC

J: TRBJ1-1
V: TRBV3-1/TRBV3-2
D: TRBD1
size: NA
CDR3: CASSPRTGATEDTEAFF
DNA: TGTGCCAGCAGCCCCCGGACAGGGGCTACCGAGGACACTGAAGCTTTCTTT

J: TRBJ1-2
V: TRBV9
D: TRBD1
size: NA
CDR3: CASSKGQGQYGYTF
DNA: TGTGCCAGCAGCAAGGGACAGGGACAATATGGCTACACCTTC

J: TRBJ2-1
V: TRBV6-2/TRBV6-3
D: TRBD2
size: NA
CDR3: CASSPTGTSGRSSYNEQFF
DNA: TGTGCCAGCAGTCCGACTGGGACTAGCGGGAGGAGCTCCTACAATGAGCAGTTCTTC

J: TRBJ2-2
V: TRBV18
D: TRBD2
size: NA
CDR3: CASSSRTRAEGELFF
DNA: TGTGCCAGCTCATCCAGGACTAGAGCCGAAGGGGAGCTGTTTTTT

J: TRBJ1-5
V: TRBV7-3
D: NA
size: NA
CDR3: CASTAGGRNQPQHF
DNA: TGTGCCAGCACCGCGGGGGGCAGAAATCAGCCCCAGCATTTT

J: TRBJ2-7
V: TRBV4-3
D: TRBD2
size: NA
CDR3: CASSQGLAGGPYEQYF
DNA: TGCGCCAGCAGCCAAGGGCTAGCGGGAGGGCCCTACGAGCAGTACTTC

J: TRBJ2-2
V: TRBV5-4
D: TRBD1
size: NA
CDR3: CASSDRQGAAGELFF
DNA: TGTGCCAGCAGCGACCGACAGGGGGCCGCCGGGGAGCTGTTTTTT

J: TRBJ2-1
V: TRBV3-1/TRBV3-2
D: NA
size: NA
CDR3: CASSQGLGDEQFF
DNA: TGTGCCAGCAGCCAAGGTCTGGGCGATGAGCAGTTCTTC

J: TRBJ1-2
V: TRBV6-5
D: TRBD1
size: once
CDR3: CASHDRGYYGYTF
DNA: TGTGCCAGCCACGACAGGGGGTACTATGGCTACACCTTC

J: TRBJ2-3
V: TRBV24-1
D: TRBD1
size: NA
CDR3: CATSARQGKGTDTQYF
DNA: TGTGCCACCAGTGCCAGACAGGGGAAGGGCACAGATACGCAGTATTTT

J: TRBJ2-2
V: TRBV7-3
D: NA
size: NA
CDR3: CASSWTVNTGELFF
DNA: TGTGCCAGCAGCTGGACAGTAAACACCGGGGAGCTGTTTTTT

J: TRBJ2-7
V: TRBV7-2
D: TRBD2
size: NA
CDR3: CASSSAGTSYYEQYF
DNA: TGTGCCAGCAGCTCTGCCGGGACTAGTTACTACGAGCAGTACTTC

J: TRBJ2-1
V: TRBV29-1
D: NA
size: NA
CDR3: CSVEGRTVLYNEQFF
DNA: TGCAGCGTTGAGGGGCGGACAGTCCTCTACAATGAGCAGTTCTTC

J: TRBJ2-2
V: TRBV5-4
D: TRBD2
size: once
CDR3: CASSRGGNTGELFF
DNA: TGTGCCAGCAGCCGGGGGGGTAACACCGGGGAGCTGTTTTTT

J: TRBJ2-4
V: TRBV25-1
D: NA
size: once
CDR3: CASSRQTNIQYF
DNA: TGTGCCAGCAGCCGACAAACGAACATTCAGTACTTC

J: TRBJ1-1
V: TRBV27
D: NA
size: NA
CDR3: CASSLSAGANTEAFF
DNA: TGTGCCAGCAGTTTATCGGCGGGAGCGAACACTGAAGCTTTCTTT

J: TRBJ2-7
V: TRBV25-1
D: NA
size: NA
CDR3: CASSEFGAPYEQYF
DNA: TGTGCCAGCAGTGAATTCGGAGCGCCCTACGAGCAGTACTTC

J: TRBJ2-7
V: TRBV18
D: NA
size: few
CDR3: CASSLLSRGGEQYF
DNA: TGTGCCAGCTCACTCCTGAGCAGGGGTGGCGAGCAGTACTTC

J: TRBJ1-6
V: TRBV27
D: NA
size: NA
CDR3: CASSSNNSPLHF
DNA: TGTGCCAGCAGTAGCAATAATTCACCCCTCCACTTT